This passage covers 2 T cell receptor beta chains from one sample sequenced in a study of PD-1 blockade in classical Hodgkin lymphoma. The repertoire was sequenced with immunoSEQ multiplex PCR; TCRdb's copy has only in-frame clones and lacks some. The sample has about 26,000 clones, roughly 62% seen once. Each patient relapsed following autologous stem cell transplantation, and prior brentuximab vedotin exposure differed. Sequencing was performed on peripheral blood mononuclear cells (PBMCs), taken before the second cycle of nivolumab. The receptors come from a human donor with classical Hodgkin lymphoma.

This clone has only a few counts. This sequence joins TRBV7-2 and TRBJ2-1, with a weak D call TRBD2 (5 bases). The CDR3 sequence is 17 residues long. Deletions cut 5 bases from V and 2 bases from J, with 19 bases between. The germline gives CDR1 SGHTA, CDR2 FQGNSA. The CDR3 loop reads CASSPRPGMGTYNEQFF. Here the CDR3 DNA reads TGTGCCAGCAGCCCCCGCCCCGGGATGGGCACCTACAATGAGCAGTTCTTC.

This chain connects TRBV7-2 to TRBJ1-3; no definite D call. The germline CDR1 and CDR2 sequences are SGHTA and FQGNSA. The CDR3 runs 15 residues. The ends were cut back, 7 bases at V and 4 bases at J, with 17 bases in the middle. This chain's CDR3 is CASTPIHGEGNTIYF. CDR3 in DNA: TGTGCCAGCACCCCAATTCACGGAGAAGGAAACACCATATATTTT.